This TCR beta chain was captured by sequencing in a study of CD4 T cells in relation to SARS-CoV-2 and coronaviruses. Some clones are missing from TCRdb's copy, which holds only in-frame ones; the method was immunoSEQ multiplex PCR. The table includes some 60,000 clones, about 90% detected once. Per germline, CDR1 ENHRY and CDR2 SYGVKD. The CDR3 is 12 residues long. Trimming removed 6 bases at V and 5 bases at J, with 9 bases between. V is TRBV10-3 and J is TRBJ2-3, with a weak D call TRBD2 (5 bases). This receptor was taken from an adult with COVID-19. The sample comprised naive CD4+ T cells from PBMCs. Sample subset: naive CD4+ T cells isolated by negative enrichment. CDR3 DNA: TGTGCCATCAGCGGGGAAGGAGATACGCAGTATTTT. This gives the protein CAISGEGDTQYF.